The TCR beta chain described here comes from a study of PD-L1 blockade in urothelial cancer. The CDR3 has 14 residues. V lost 0 bases, J lost 2 bases, and 9 bases lay in between. Germline V gene lookup returns CDR1 SGHDT and CDR2 YYEEEE. Study-wide points: Pretreatment clonality of the blood TCR repertoire below the median was predictive of superior survival.

Time point defined: pretreatment peripheral blood. Clones were sequenced by immunoSEQ multiplex PCR, and TCRdb holds only the in-frame ones, with some missing. This table holds fewer than 95,000 clones, roughly 84% found once. This clone showed up just once. Its cognate antigen is unknown. The J gene is TRBJ2-7, the V gene TRBV5-6, with D perhaps matching TRBD1 (6 bases). The receptor comes from a man between 60 and 75 years old with urothelial cancer. This sample comprised PBMCs, obtained around atezolizumab (anti-PD-L1) treatment. In nucleotides, the CDR3 is TGTGCCAGCAGCTTGGCCGGACAGCCCTACGAGCAGTACTTC. This translates into CASSLAGQPYEQYF.